Following are 2 T cell receptor beta chains from one sample sequenced in a study of naive and memory T cell subsets. Amplification of ligated cDNA took four PCR rounds with SP2 and nested alpha and beta constant primers. TCRdb independently ran MiXCR on the 5' RACE reads; one entry per CDR3 protein. The repertoire holds about 62,000 distinct CDR3 sequences, with around 8% as singletons. TCR cDNA received a 3' ligated oligonucleotide that carried a UMI. All receptors derive from a female donor in good health.

This clonotype was detected only a few times. The J gene is TRBJ1-1, the V gene TRBV2; possible D gene TRBD1, 5 bases. The length of the CDR3 is 15 residues. Trimming took 10 bases from V and 1 from J, leaving 19 bases between them. Germline-derived CDR1 and CDR2 are SNHLY and FYNNEI. CDR3 nucleotides: TGTGCCACCATGCGGGGGGGGTGGGAGAACACTGAAGCTTTCTTT. Residues: CATMRGGWENTEAFF.

The chain is built from TRBV11-2 and TRBJ2-2; 7 bases agree with TRBD1. Germline V gives CDR1 SGHAT, CDR2 FQNNGV. The CDR3 length is 15 residues. The V and J ends lost 5 bases and 1 base, in that order; junction bases with no gene match: 4. CDR3 loop: CASSPQGMNTGELFF. CDR3 nucleotide sequence: TGTGCCAGCAGCCCACAGGGGATGAACACCGGGGAGCTGTTTTTT. The full variable domain, rest sourced from reference TRBV11-2 and TRBJ2-2, is EAGVAQSPRYKIIEKRQSVAFWCNPISGHATLYWYQQILGQGPKLLIQFQNNGVVDDSQLPKDRFSAERLKGVDSTLKIQPAKLEDSAVYLCASSPQGMNTGELFFGEGSRLTVL.